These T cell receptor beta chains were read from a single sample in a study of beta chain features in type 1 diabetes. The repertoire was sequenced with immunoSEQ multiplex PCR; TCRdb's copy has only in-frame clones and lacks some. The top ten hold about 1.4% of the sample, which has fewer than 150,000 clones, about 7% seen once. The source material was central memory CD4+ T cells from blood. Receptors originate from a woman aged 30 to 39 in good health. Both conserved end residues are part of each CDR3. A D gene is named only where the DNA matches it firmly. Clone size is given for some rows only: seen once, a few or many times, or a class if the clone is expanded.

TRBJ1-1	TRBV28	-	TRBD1	TGTGCCAGCAGTCCCCCGGGACAGCTCAACACTGAAGCTTTCTTT	CASSPPGQLNTEAFF
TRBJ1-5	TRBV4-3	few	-	TGCGCCAGCAGCCAAGATTTCAGGGGAAATCAGCCCCAGCATTTT	CASSQDFRGNQPQHF
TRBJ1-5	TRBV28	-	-	TGTGCCAGCAGTTTCGACAGCAGCAATCAGCCCCAGCATTTT	CASSFDSSNQPQHF
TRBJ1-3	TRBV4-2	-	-	TGTGCCAGCAGCCACAGGGGCGATGGAAACACCATATATTTT	CASSHRGDGNTIYF
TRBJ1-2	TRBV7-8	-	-	TGTGCCAGCAGCTTAGTTCGGGACTCCTATGGCTACACCTTC	CASSLVRDSYGYTF
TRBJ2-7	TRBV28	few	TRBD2	TGTGCCAGCAGTCCACTAGCGGGAGGAAGGGAGCAGTACTTC	CASSPLAGGREQYF
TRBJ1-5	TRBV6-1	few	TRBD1	TGTGCCAGCATTGGACAGGGGTATGGAAATCAGCCCCAGCATTTT	CASIGQGYGNQPQHF
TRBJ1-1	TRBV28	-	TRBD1	TGTGCCAGCAGGCTACGGAGTGGACAGGGGAACACTGAAGCTTTCTTT	CASRLRSGQGNTEAFF
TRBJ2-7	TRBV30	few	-	TGTGCCTGGGACAATGGGTCCGCCGAGCAGTACTTC	CAWDNGSAEQYF
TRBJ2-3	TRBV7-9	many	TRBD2	TGTGCCAGCAGCCCTAGCGGGAGGGCCGGGGATACGCAGTATTTT	CASSPSGRAGDTQYF
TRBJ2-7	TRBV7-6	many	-	TGTGCCAGCAGCCTCGGGGAGGCGGGGTACTACGAGCAGTACTTC	CASSLGEAGYYEQYF
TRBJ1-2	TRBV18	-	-	TGTGCCAGCTCACCACCGGGACGGGACACCGCTAACTATGGCTACACCTTC	CASSPPGRDTANYGYTF
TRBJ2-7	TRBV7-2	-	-	TGTGCCAGCAGCTCCTTCGGAGGGTCCTCCTACGAGCAGTACTTC	CASSSFGGSSYEQYF
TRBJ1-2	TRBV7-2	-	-	TGTGCCAGCACAACGGGGGGCAACTATGGCTACACCTTC	CASTTGGNYGYTF
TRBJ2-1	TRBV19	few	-	TGTGCCAGTAGTGCCCAATTACAGGTTCTGGAGCAGTTCTTC	CASSAQLQVLEQFF
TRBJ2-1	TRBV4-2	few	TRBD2	TGTGCCAGCAGCCGAGGGACTAGCGGGAATTTCAATGAGCAGTTCTTC	CASSRGTSGNFNEQFF
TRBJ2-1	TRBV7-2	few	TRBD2	TGTGCCAGCAGCTTTTCTCGGCGGGAGTCCTACAATGAGCAGTTCTTC	CASSFSRRESYNEQFF
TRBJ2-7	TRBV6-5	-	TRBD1	TGTGCCAGCAGTTACTCGAACAGGGGGCGATCCTACGAGCAGTACTTC	CASSYSNRGRSYEQYF
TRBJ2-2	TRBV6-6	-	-	TGTGCCAGCAGTTACGCGGTCGCCGGGGAGCTGTTTTTT	CASSYAVAGELFF
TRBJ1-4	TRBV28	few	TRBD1	TGTGCCAGCAGTCCCAGGACAGGACGTTCAACTAATGAAAAACTGTTTTTT	CASSPRTGRSTNEKLFF
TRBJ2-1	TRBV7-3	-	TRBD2	TGTGCCAGCAGCGGGACTAGGGTCAATGAGCAGTTCTTC	CASSGTRVNEQFF
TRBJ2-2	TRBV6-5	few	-	TGTGCCAGCAGCCGTCGGAGGGGGGAGCTGTTTTTT	CASSRRRGELFF
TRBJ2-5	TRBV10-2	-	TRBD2	TGCGCCAGCAGTTTTAGCGGGAGGGGAGGGGAGACCCAGTACTTC	CASSFSGRGGETQYF
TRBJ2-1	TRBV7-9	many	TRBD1	TGTGCCAGCAGCCGCGCAGACAGGGAACGTCGGGTCTTC	CASSRADRERRVF
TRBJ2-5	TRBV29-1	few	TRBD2	TGCAGCGAGTCTAGCGGGACACAAGAGACCCAGTACTTC	CSESSGTQETQYF
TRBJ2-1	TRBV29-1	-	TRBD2	TGCAGCGCCGCCCCGGGGGGAACTAGCGGGAACCCAAAGCAGTTCTTC	CSAAPGGTSGNPKQFF